This T cell receptor (beta chain) was obtained from a study of blood T cell repertoires in COVID-19. Study as a whole: The origin of the acute and convalescent COVID-19 samples was the United States, Italy and Spain. Nucleic acid was either cDNA or gDNA, and it came from T cells, B-cell-depleted T cells, or PBMCs.

Original analysis: The assay estimated nucleated cells by amplifying reference gene primers. The assay was immunoSEQ multiplex PCR, and TCRdb's table has in-frame clones only and misses some. V and J calls and clone size are as listed in that table; D and trimming were resolved from the DNA. The sample includes roughly 40,000 clones, around 84% seen only once; the top ten take 59%. V was cut by 5 bases and J by 4 bases, with 17 bases left in between. The CDR3 has 15 residues. Germline CDR1 reads MNHEY; CDR2 reads SMNVEV (reference sequence). V and J are TRBV27 and TRBJ1-1; D not resolved. The source is a man in his 70s with acute or convalescent COVID-19. Sample: peripheral blood. The CDR3 here is CASSPPLGSITEAFF. CDR3 bases: TGTGCCAGCAGTCCACCCCTAGGATCAATCACTGAAGCTTTCTTT.